The clone carrying this TCR beta chain was seen ten or more times. Trimming removed 0 bases from V and 0 bases from J, with 8 bases in between. Per the germline V gene, CDR1 is MNHEY and CDR2 is SVGEGT. The CDR3 consists of 15 residues. Patients were all untreated before their thyroid surgery. The record originates from a study of metastatic and nonmetastatic thyroid tumors. As processed by the authors: A distant-metastasis classifier for papillary thyroid cancer was built using CDR3 differences across clinicopathological groups. TCRdb reanalyzed the PCR reads via MiXCR. TCRdb, not the authors, supplied the V and J calls. The profile shows 89,000 or so clones, 8% to 9.5% of them singletons.

This TCR derives from a female donor with papillary thyroid cancer or a benign thyroid nodule (not recorded which). Some clones in this sample may be carry-over from other donors' samples. This rearrangement joins TRBV6-2 or TRBV6-3 to TRBJ1-1; D possibly corresponds to TRBD1 (5 bases). The specimen sequenced was blood. CDR3 DNA sequence: TGTGCCAGCAGTTACTCGACAGATATGAACACTGAAGCTTTCTTT. The encoded protein is CASSYSTDMNTEAFF.